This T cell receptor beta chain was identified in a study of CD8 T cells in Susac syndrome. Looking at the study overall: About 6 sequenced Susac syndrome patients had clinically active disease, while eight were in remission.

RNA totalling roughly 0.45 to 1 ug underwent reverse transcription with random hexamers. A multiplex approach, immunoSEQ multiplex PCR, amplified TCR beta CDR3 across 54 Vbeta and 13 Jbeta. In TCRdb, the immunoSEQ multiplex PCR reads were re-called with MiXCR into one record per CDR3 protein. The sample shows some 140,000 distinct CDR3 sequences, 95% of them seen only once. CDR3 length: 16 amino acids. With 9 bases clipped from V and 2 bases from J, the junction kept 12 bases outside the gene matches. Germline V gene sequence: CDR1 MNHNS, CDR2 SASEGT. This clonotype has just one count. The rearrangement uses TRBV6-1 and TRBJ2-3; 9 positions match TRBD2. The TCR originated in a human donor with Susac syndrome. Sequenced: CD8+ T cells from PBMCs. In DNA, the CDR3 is TGTGCCAGTTCTCTCCACGCGGGAGGGAACACAGATACGCAGTATTTT. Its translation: CASSLHAGGNTDTQYF.